The sequence of this T cell receptor beta chain was determined in a study of blood T cell repertoires in COVID-19. Participants reported their clinical history, and cohort assignment relied on those reports. TCRdb's copy holds only in-frame clones and misses some; the assay was immunoSEQ multiplex PCR. The sample includes about 330,000 clones, over 70% of them seen just once. The TCR originated in a man aged 30 to 39 who had recovered from COVID-19. Sample: PBMCs or T cells enriched from blood (not recorded which).

CDR3 protein: CASSLGAPNSPLHF. CDR3 nucleotide sequence: TGTGCCAGCAGCTTAGGGGCCCCAAATTCACCCCTCCACTTT. The chain combines TRBV7-9 with TRBJ1-6; D unresolved. Germline lookup yields CDR1 SEHNR and CDR2 FQNEAQ (reference sequence). Trimming pared 1 base from V and 7 bases from J, leaving 8 bases between. This CDR3 contains 14 residues.